This T cell receptor (beta chain) stems from a study of T cell clones after liver transplantation. CDR1 LNHNV and CDR2 YYDKDF come from the germline V gene (reference sequence). There are 14 residues in the CDR3. V gave up 0 bases and J gave up 0 bases, with 5 bases separating them. Profiling relied on immunoSEQ multiplex PCR, and the TCRdb table lists in-frame clones only, not all of them. The repertoire holds some 110,000 clones, with 90% as singletons. Sample: CD4+ T cells from blood, taken 12 months after liver transplant. The receptor was derived from a human patient who received a liver transplant. Some T cells may have come from the graft donor. V is TRBV15 and J is TRBJ1-1; the D is unclear. The CDR3 here is CATSRDSMNTEAFF. The DNA of the CDR3 is TGTGCCACCAGCAGAGACAGTATGAACACTGAAGCTTTCTTT. Drawing the rest from reference TRBV15 and TRBJ1-1, the complete variable domain is DAMVIQNPRYQVTQFGKPVTLSCSQTLNHNVMYWYQQKSSQAPKLLFHYYDKDFNNEADTPDNFQSRRPNTSFCFLDIRSPGLGDTAMYLCATSRDSMNTEAFFGQGTRLTVV.